This TCR beta chain came from a study of a mutant IDH1 vaccine in newly diagnosed glioma. Some clones are missing from TCRdb's copy, which holds only in-frame ones; the method was immunoSEQ multiplex PCR. In the table there are 90,000 to 100,000 clones, around 90% of which are singletons. CDR1 and CDR2 from the germline V gene are SGDLS and YYNGEE. CDR3 length equals 8 residues. V was pared by 4 bases and J by 13 bases, with 3 bases between. Time point indicated: baseline, week 1 (first vaccination visit). The treatment denotes: pre-vaccination baseline after standard-of-care therapy. The receptor's source is a woman aged 50 to 60 with glioma. Sequencing used PBMCs, obtained from a glioma patient treated with radiotherapy, temozolomide or both. The chain is built from TRBV9 and TRBJ2-1; D uncertain. In nucleotides, the CDR3 is TGTGCCAGCAGCCCCCAGTTCTTC. As protein: CASSPQFF.